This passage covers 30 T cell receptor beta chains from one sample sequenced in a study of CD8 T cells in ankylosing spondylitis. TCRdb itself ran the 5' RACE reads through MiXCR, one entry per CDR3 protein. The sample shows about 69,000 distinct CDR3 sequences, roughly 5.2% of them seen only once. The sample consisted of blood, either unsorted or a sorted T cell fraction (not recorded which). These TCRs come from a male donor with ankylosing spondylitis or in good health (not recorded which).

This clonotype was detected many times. CDR3 residues: CASSPPREDPSGNTIYF. Written as DNA, the CDR3 is TGTGCCAGCAGTCCACCGCGCGAAGACCCCTCTGGAAACACCATATATTTT. The V gene is TRBV28, the J gene TRBJ1-3; D unclear. Trimming pared 5 bases from V and 0 bases from J, leaving 17 bases between. Per germline, CDR1 MDHEN and CDR2 SYDVKM. This CDR3 comprises 17 residues.

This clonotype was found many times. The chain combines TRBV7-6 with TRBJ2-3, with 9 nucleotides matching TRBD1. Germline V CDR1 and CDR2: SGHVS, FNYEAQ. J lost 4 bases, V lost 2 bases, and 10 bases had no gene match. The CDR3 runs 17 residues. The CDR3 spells CASSLSGTGFSSDTQYF. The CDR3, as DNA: TGTGCCAGCAGCTTATCCGGGACAGGGTTCTCTTCAGATACGCAGTATTTT. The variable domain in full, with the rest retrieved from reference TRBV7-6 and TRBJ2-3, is GAGVSQSPRYKVTKRGQDVALRCDPISGHVSLYWYRQALGQGPEFLTYFNYEAQQDKSGLPNDRFSAERPEGSISTLTIQRTEQRDSAMYRCASSLSGTGFSSDTQYFGPGTRLTVL.

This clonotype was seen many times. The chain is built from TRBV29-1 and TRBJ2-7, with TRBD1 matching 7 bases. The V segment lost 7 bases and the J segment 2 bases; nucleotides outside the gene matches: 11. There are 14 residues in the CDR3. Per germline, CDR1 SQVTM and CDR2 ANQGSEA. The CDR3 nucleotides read TGCAGCGCCGCATCCGGGACAGAGCCCTACGAGCAGTACTTC. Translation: CSAASGTEPYEQYF.

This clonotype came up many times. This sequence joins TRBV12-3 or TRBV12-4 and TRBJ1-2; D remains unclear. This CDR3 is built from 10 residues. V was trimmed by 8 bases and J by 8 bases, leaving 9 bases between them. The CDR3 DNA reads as TGTGCCAGCTGGGGAGGGGGCTACACCTTC. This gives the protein CASWGGGYTF.

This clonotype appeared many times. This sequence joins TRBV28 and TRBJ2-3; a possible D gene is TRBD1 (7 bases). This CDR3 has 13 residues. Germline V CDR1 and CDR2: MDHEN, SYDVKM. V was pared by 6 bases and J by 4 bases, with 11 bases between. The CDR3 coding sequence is TGTGCCAGCAGGCAGGGGGGTCCAGATACGCAGTATTTT. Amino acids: CASRQGGPDTQYF.

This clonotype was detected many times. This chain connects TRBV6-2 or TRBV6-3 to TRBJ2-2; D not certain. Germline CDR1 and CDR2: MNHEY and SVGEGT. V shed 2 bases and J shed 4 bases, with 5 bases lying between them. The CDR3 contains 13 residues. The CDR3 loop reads CASSYRVTGELFF. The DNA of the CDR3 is TGTGCCAGCAGTTACCGGGTCACCGGGGAGCTGTTTTTT.

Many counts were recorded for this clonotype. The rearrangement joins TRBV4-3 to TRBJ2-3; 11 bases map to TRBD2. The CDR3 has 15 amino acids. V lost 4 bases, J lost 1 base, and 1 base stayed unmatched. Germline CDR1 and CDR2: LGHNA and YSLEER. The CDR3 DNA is TGCGCCAGCAGCCTACTAGCGGGGGGCACAGATACGCAGTATTTT. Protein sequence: CASSLLAGGTDTQYF.

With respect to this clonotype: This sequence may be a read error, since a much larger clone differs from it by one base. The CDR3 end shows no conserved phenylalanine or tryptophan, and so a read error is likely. The CDR3 DNA sequence: TGCGCCAGCAGTCAACGGGCCCTCCCAACACTCTCTGGGGCCAACGTCCTGACTTTG. This translates into CASSQRALPTLSGANVLTL. This rearrangement joins TRBV23-1 to TRBJ2-6; D unresolved. TRBV23-1 is designated an ORF whose function remains uncertain. The CDR3 is 19 amino acids. V lost 2 bases and J 0 bases, leaving 17 bases between the germline ends.

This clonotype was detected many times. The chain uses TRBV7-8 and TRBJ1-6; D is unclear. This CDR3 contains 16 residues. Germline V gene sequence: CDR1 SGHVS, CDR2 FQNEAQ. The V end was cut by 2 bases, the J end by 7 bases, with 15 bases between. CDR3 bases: TGTGCCAGCAGCTTATTGAGGCGGCTCATAAATTCACCCCTCCACTTT. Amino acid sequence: CASSLLRRLINSPLHF.

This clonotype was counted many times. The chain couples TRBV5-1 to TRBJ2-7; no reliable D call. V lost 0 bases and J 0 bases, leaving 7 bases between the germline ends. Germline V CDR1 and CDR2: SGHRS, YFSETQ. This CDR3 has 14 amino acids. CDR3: CASSLVSSSYEQYF. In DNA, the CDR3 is TGCGCCAGCAGCTTGGTTAGCAGCTCCTACGAGCAGTACTTC.

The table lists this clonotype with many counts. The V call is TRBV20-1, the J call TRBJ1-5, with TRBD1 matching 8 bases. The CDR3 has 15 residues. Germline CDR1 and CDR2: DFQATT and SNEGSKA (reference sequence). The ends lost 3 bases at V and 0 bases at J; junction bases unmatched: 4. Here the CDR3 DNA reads TGCAGTGCTAGGGACAGGGAAATTAGCAATCAGCCCCAGCATTTT. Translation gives CSARDREISNQPQHF.

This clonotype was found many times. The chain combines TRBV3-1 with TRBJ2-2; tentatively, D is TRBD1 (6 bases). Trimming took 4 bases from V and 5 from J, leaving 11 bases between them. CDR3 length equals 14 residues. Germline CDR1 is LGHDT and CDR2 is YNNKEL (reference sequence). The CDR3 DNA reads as TGTGCCAGCAGCCGGGACACCACTACCGGGGAGCTGTTTTTT. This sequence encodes CASSRDTTTGELFF.

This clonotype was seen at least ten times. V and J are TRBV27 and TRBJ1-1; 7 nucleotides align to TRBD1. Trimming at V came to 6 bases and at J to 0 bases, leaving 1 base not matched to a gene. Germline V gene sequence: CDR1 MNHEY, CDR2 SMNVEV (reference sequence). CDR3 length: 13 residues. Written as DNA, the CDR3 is TGTGCCAGCAGGACAGGGATGAACACTGAAGCTTTCTTT. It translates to CASRTGMNTEAFF.

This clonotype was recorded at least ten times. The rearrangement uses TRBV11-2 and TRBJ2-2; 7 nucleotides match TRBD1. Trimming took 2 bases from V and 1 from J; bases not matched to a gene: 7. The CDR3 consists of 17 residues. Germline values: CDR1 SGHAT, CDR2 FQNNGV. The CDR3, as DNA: TGTGCCAGCAGCTTATTCCTCAGGACAGGGAACACCGGGGAGCTGTTTTTT. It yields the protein CASSLFLRTGNTGELFF.

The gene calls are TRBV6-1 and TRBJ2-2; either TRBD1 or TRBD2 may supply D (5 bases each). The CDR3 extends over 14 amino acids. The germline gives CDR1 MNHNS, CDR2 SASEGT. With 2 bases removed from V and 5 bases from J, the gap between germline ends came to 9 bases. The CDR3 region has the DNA TGTGCCAGCAGTGAATTGAGGGGTACCGGGGAGCTGTTTTTT. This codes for CASSELRGTGELFF.

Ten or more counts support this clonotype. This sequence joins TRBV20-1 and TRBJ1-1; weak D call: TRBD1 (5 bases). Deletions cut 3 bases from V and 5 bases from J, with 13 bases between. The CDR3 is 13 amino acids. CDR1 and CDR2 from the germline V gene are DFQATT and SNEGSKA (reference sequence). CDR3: CSARQGGDTEAFF. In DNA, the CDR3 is TGCAGTGCTAGGCAGGGAGGAGATACTGAAGCTTTCTTT.

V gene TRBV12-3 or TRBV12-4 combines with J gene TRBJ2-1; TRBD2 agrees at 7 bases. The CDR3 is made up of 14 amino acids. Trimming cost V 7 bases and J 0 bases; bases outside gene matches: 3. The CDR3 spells CASTSGGSYNEQFF. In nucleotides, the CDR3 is TGTGCCAGCACCTCGGGGGGCTCCTACAATGAGCAGTTCTTC.

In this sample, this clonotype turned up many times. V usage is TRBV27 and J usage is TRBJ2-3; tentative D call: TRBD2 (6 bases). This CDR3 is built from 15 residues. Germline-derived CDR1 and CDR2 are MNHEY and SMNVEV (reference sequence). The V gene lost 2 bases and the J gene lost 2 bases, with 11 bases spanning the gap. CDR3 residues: CASSLIPGVTDTQYF. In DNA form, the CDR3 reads TGTGCCAGCAGTTTAATCCCGGGGGTCACAGATACGCAGTATTTT.

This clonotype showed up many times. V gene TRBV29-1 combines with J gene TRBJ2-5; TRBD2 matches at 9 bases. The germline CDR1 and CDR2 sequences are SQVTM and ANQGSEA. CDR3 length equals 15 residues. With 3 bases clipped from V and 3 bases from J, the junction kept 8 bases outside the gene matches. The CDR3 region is CSVELAGKKEETQYF. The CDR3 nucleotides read TGCAGCGTTGAGCTAGCGGGGAAAAAGGAAGAGACCCAGTACTTC.

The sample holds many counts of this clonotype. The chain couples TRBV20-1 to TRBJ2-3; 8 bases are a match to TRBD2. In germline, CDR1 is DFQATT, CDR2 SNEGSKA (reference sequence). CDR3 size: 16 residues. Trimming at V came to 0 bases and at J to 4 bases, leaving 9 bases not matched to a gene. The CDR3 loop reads CSARDVAGGTPDTQYF. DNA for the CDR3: TGCAGTGCTAGAGATGTGGCGGGGGGAACCCCAGATACGCAGTATTTT.

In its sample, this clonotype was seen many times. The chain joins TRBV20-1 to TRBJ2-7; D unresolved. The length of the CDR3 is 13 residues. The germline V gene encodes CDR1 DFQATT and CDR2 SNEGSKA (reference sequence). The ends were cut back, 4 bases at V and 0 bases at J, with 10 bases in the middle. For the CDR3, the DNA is TGCAGTGCTATGCTCAGGAGCTCCTACGAGCAGTACTTC. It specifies CSAMLRSSYEQYF.

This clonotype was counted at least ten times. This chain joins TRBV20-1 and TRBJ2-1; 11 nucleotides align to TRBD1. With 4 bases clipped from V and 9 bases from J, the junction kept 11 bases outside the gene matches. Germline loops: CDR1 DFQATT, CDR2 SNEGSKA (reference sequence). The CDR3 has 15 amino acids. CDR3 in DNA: TGCAGTGCTACCTTCGGGACAGGGGGTGAGAGTGAGCAGTTCTTC. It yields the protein CSATFGTGGESEQFF.

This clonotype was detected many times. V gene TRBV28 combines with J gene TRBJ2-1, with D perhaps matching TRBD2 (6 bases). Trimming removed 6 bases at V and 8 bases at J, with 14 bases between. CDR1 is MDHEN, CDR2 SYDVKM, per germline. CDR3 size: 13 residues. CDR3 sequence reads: CASSVGGGYEQFF. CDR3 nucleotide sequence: TGTGCCAGCAGCGTCGGGGGTGGATATGAGCAGTTCTTC. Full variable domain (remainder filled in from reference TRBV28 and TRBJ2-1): DVKVTQSSRYLVKRTGEKVFLECVQDMDHENMFWYRQDPGLGLRLIYFSYDVKMKEKGDIPEGYSVSREKKERFSLILESASTNQTSMYLCASSVGGGYEQFFGPGTRLTVL.

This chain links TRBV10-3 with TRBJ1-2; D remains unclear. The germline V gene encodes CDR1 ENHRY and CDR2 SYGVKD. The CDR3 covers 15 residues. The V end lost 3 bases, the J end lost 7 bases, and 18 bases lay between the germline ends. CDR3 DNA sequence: TGTGCCATCAGTGAAGACGGCGGCGGCCGCGCTGGCTACACCTTC. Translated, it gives CAISEDGGGRAGYTF.

This chain's CDR3 is CASSLVSEDYEQYF. CDR3 sequence (DNA): TGTGCCAGCAGCTTAGTTTCAGAAGACTACGAGCAGTACTTC. This chain joins TRBV7-9 and TRBJ2-7, with D unresolved. V lost 1 base and J lost 3, with 10 bases in between. CDR1 SEHNR and CDR2 FQNEAQ come from the germline V gene (reference sequence). This CDR3 contains 14 residues.

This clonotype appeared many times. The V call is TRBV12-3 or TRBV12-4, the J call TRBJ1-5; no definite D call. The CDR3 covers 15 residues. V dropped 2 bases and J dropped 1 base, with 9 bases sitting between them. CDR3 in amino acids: CASSLSSGSNQPQHF. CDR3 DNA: TGTGCCAGCAGTTTATCGAGTGGGAGCAATCAGCCCCAGCATTTT.

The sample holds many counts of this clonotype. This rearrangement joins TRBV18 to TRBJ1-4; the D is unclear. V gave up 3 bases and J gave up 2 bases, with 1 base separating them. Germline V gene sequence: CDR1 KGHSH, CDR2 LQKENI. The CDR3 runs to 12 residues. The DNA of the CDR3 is TGTGCCAGCTCACCTACTAATGAAAAACTGTTTTTT. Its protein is CASSPTNEKLFF.

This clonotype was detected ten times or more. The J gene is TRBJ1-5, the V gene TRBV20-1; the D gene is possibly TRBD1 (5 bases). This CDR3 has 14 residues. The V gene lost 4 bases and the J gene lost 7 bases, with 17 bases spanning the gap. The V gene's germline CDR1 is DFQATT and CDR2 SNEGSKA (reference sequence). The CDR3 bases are TGCAGTGCTACCCCGGGCAGGGAAACACAGCCCCAGCATTTT. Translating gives CSATPGRETQPQHF.

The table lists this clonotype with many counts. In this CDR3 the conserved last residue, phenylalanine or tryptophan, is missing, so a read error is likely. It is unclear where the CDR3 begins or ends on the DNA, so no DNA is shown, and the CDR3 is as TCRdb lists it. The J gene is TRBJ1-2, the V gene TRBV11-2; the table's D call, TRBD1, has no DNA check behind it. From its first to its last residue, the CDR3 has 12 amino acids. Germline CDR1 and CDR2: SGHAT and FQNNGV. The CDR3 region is CASSLPTGPMTV.

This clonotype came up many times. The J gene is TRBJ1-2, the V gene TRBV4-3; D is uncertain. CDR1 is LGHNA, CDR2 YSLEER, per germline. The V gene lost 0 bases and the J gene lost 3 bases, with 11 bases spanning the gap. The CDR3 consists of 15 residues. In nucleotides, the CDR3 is TGCGCCAGCAGCCAAGACTCCGGTTCAGACTATGGCTACACCTTC. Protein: CASSQDSGSDYGYTF.